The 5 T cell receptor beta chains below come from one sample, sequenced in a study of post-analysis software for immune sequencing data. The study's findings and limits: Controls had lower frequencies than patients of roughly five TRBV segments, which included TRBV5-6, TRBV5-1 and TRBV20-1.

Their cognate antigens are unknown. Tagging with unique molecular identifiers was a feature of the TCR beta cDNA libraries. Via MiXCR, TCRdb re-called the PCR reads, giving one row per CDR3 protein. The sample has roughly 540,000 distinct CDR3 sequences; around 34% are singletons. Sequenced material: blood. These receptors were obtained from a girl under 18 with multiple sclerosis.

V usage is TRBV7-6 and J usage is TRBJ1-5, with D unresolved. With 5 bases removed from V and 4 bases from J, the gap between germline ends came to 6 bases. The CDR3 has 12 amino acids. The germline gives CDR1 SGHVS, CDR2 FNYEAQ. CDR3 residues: CASSRLNQPQHF. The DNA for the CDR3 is TGTGCCAGCAGCAGATTAAATCAGCCCCAGCATTTT.

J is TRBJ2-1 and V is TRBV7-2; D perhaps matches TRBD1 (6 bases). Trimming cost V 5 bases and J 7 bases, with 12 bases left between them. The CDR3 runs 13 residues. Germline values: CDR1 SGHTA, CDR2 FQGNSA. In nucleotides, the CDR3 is TGTACCAGCAGCGCATCAGGGGTGAATGAGCAGTTCTTC. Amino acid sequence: CTSSASGVNEQFF.

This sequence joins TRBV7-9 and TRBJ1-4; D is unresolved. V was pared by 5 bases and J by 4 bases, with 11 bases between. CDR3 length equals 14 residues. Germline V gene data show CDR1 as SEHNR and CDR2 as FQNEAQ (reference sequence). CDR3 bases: TGTGCCAGCAGCGTAGGGTGTGTTAATGAAAAACTGTTTTTT. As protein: CASSVGCVNEKLFF. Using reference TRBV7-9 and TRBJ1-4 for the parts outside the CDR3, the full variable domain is DTGVSQNPRHKITKRGQNVTFRCDPISEHNRLYWYRQTLGQGPEFLTYFQNEAQLEKSRLLSDRFSAERPKGSFSTLEIQRTEQGDSAMYLCASSVGCVNEKLFFGSGTQLSVL.

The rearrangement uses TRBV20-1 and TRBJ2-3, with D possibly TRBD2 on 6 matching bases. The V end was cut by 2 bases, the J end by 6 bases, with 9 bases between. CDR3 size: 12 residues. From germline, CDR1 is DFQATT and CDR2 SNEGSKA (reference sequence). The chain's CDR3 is CSARRLVDTQYF. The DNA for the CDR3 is TGCAGTGCTAGAAGACTAGTGGATACGCAGTATTTT.

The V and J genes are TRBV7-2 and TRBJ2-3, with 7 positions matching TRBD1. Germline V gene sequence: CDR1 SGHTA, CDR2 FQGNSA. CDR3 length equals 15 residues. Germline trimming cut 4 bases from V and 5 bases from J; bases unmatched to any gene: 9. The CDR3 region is CASSSSTGYIDTQYF. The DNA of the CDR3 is TGTGCCAGCAGCTCCTCGACAGGGTACATAGATACGCAGTATTTT.